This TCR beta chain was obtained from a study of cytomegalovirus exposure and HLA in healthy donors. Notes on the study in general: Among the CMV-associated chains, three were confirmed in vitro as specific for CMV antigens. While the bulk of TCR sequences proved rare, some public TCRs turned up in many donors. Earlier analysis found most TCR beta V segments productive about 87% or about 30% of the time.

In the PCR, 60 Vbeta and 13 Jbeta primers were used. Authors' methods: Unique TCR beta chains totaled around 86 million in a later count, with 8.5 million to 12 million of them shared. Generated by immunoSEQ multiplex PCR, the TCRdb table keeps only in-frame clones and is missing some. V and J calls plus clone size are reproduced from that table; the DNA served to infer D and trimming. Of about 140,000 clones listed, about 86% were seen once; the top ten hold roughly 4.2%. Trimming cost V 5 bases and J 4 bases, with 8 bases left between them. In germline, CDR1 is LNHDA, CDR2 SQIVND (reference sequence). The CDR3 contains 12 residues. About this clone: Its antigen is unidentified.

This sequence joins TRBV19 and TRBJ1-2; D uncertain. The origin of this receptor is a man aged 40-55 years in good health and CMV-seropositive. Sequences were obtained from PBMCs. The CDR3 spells CASSREGYGYTF. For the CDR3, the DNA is TGTGCCAGTAGTCGGGAAGGCTATGGCTACACCTTC.